What follows are 7 T cell receptor beta chains derived from one specimen sequenced in a study of a mutant IDH1 vaccine in newly diagnosed glioma. The time point denotes: week 23, last vaccination. Doses of 300 ug of mutant IDH1 20-mer peptide were given with topical imiquimod. Their antigens are not known. Generated by immunoSEQ multiplex PCR, the TCRdb table keeps only in-frame clones and is missing some. The repertoire holds about 65,000 clones, with more than 75% as singletons. Sequencing was performed on PBMCs, taken from a glioma patient whose treatment included an IDH1 peptide vaccine. Receptors were obtained from a man aged 25 to 45 with glioma.

The chain recombines TRBV28 with TRBJ1-1; D remains unclear. The germline V gene has CDR1 MDHEN and CDR2 SYDVKM. V shed 6 bases and J shed 4 bases, with 21 bases lying between them. CDR3 length: 16 residues. The CDR3 DNA sequence: TGTGCCAGCAGCTCCCCGGGGTCGAGTAGCGGCACTGAAGCTTTCTTT. It encodes CASSSPGSSSGTEAFF.

The chain uses TRBV5-4 and TRBJ1-5; D uncertain. V lost 0 bases and J lost 4, with 5 bases in between. Per germline, CDR1 SGHNT and CDR2 YYREEE (reference sequence). The CDR3 totals 13 residues. Here the CDR3 reads CASSLGRNQPQHF. Here the CDR3 DNA reads TGTGCCAGCAGCTTGGGTCGTAATCAGCCCCAGCATTTT.

The genes are TRBV19 and TRBJ1-1; 10 bases line up with TRBD1. Germline-derived CDR1 and CDR2 are LNHDA and SQIVND (reference sequence). This CDR3 contains 17 residues. V was pared by 4 bases and J by 4 bases, with 12 bases of the junction left unmatched. CDR3 amino acids: CASSTLPGQGRTTEAFF. DNA for the CDR3: TGTGCCAGTAGTACCCTACCGGGACAGGGGAGGACCACTGAAGCTTTCTTT.

The rearrangement links TRBV10-3 to TRBJ1-1; TRBD1 aligns across 8 bases. Per the germline V gene, CDR1 is ENHRY and CDR2 is SYGVKD. The CDR3 is made up of 14 amino acids. The junction had 2 bases not matched to a gene; V was cut back by 4 bases and J by 1 base. The CDR3 reads CAISVQGGNTEAFF. DNA for the CDR3: TGTGCCATCAGTGTACAGGGGGGGAACACTGAAGCTTTCTTT.

The chain uses TRBV5-1 and TRBJ2-5; 7 bases align to TRBD1. This CDR3 is 15 amino acids long. The J segment lost 5 bases and the V segment lost 5 bases, leaving 12 bases of the junction unmatched. Germline-derived CDR1 and CDR2 are SGHRS and YFSETQ. The CDR3 is CASRSQGRVAETQYF. CDR3 nucleotide sequence: TGCGCCAGCAGGTCACAGGGGCGGGTTGCGGAGACCCAGTACTTC.

This rearrangement joins TRBV18 to TRBJ2-2, with D possibly TRBD1 on 6 matching bases. The CDR3 is 16 residues long. Trimming took off 5 bases at V and 0 bases at J, with 13 bases between the two ends. CDR1 is KGHSH, CDR2 LQKENI, per germline. The CDR3 here is CASSRRRDTNTGELFF. The CDR3 region has the DNA TGTGCCAGCTCAAGACGACGGGACACGAACACCGGGGAGCTGTTTTTT.

The chain couples TRBV19 to TRBJ2-2; D call uncertain. This CDR3 is 16 amino acids long. Germline values: CDR1 LNHDA, CDR2 SQIVND (reference sequence). Trimming removed 1 base from V and 2 bases from J, with 11 bases in between. The CDR3 spells CASSIVWASNTGELFF. The DNA of the CDR3 is TGTGCCAGTAGTATAGTATGGGCCAGCAACACCGGGGAGCTGTTTTTT.